Sequencing of this T cell receptor (beta chain) was carried out in a study of beta chain features in type 1 diabetes. Turning to the study itself: Researchers looked at about 110 million sorted cells across all samples. Study findings and constraints: Type 1 diabetes patients showed fewer insertions and more deletions at VDJ junctions.

Comment on this clone: Its target is not known.

Germline V gene sequence: CDR1 MDHEN, CDR2 SYDVKM. CDR3 length: 17 residues. Deletions cut 1 base from V and 14 bases from J, with 28 bases between. The authors reverse transcribed all of the isolated RNA, so sequencing captured expressed TCRB transcripts. Using immunoSEQ multiplex PCR, the repertoire was profiled, and TCRdb retains in-frame clones only, with some absent. The table has nearly 350,000 clones, under 8.5% seen once; the top ten hold roughly 0.44%. The sequenced material came from central memory CD4+ T cells from blood. J is TRBJ2-3 and V is TRBV28; TRBD2 is a possible D gene (5 bases). The sequence derives from a young woman in good health. The CDR3 nucleotides read TGTGCCAGCAGTTTATCCAACCCCACCCCCGGACTTCCGCTCCCGTATTTT. Translating it yields CASSLSNPTPGLPLPYF.